The 20 T cell receptor beta chains below come from one sample, sequenced in a study of Ad26.COV2.S vaccination and SARS-CoV-2 variants. Treatment in this sample: 19 received Ad26.COV2.S at low or high dose, single or two shots; several received placebo; per-sample allocation not given. Material that was analyzed had been drawn on day 63 after the first vaccine or placebo injection. Using immunoSEQ multiplex PCR, the repertoire was profiled, and TCRdb retains in-frame clones only, with some absent. The sample has about 350,000 clones; about 86% are singletons. Source: peripheral blood, taken in a trial of Ad26.COV2.S vaccine versus placebo. The receptor set was obtained from a person aged 18-65 years who received the Ad26.COV2.S COVID-19 vaccine or a placebo.

The chain joins TRBV5-4 to TRBJ2-5, with a weak D call TRBD1 (5 bases). The CDR3 runs to 15 residues. Trimming pared 2 bases from V and 5 bases from J, leaving 16 bases between. Per the germline V gene, CDR1 is SGHNT and CDR2 is YYREEE (reference sequence). The CDR3 sequence is CASSFAGRIGETQYF. DNA of the CDR3: TGTGCCAGCAGCTTTGCAGGGCGCATAGGGGAGACCCAGTACTTC.

The chain combines TRBV30 with TRBJ2-4, with 10 positions matching TRBD1. The CDR3 extends over 15 amino acids. Germline values: CDR1 GTSNPN, CDR2 SVGIG (reference sequence). The trim removed 2 bases at V and 1 base at J, leaving 2 bases unmatched. CDR3 nucleotides: TGTGCCTGGAGTCAGGGACAGGGGGCCAAAAACATTCAGTACTTC. This codes for CAWSQGQGAKNIQYF.

The gene calls are TRBV15 and TRBJ1-1; the match to TRBD1 covers 8 bases. This CDR3 comprises 15 residues. The ends lost 0 bases at V and 5 bases at J; junction bases unmatched: 5. The V gene's germline CDR1 is LNHNV and CDR2 YYDKDF (reference sequence). The CDR3 region has the DNA TGTGCCACCAGCAGAGAAGGACAGGGAAGTACTGAAGCTTTCTTT. Translation gives CATSREGQGSTEAFF. Full variable domain (outside the CDR3, taken from reference TRBV15 and TRBJ1-1): DAMVIQNPRYQVTQFGKPVTLSCSQTLNHNVMYWYQQKSSQAPKLLFHYYDKDFNNEADTPDNFQSRRPNTSFCFLDIRSPGLGDTAMYLCATSREGQGSTEAFFGQGTRLTVV.

The chain uses TRBV7-9 and TRBJ1-1; 7 bases align to TRBD1. CDR1 and CDR2 (germline): SEHNR, FQNEAQ (reference sequence). V lost 5 bases to trimming and J lost 0 bases; unmatched junction nucleotides: 6. The CDR3 runs to 15 residues. CDR3 in DNA: TGTGCCAGCAGCCGAGGGGGCACCCTGAACACTGAAGCTTTCTTT. Protein: CASSRGGTLNTEAFF.

The V and J genes are TRBV2 and TRBJ2-7; TRBD1 matches 9 bases. The ends lost 2 bases at V and 6 bases at J; junction bases unmatched: 8. CDR1 and CDR2 from the germline V gene are SNHLY and FYNNEI. The CDR3 runs 15 residues. The CDR3 DNA follows: TGTGCCAGCAGTGAACATGCGCGACAGGGGGGCGAGCAGTACTTC. Translating it yields CASSEHARQGGEQYF.

The chain couples TRBV28 to TRBJ1-1, with a possible D match to TRBD1 (5 bases). The V end was cut by 5 bases, the J end by 5 bases, with 18 bases between. The germline V gene encodes CDR1 MDHEN and CDR2 SYDVKM. The CDR3 runs 15 residues. This CDR3 reads CASSPALSPGTEAFF. CDR3 bases: TGTGCCAGCAGTCCCGCCCTATCCCCAGGGACTGAAGCTTTCTTT. The full variable domain, rest sourced from reference TRBV28 and TRBJ1-1, is DVKVTQSSRYLVKRTGEKVFLECVQDMDHENMFWYRQDPGLGLRLIYFSYDVKMKEKGDIPEGYSVSREKKERFSLILESASTNQTSMYLCASSPALSPGTEAFFGQGTRLTVV.

The J gene is TRBJ2-5, the V gene TRBV7-9; 12 bases line up with TRBD1. The CDR3 is 16 residues long. V shed 1 base, J shed 5 bases, and the junction held 5 bases outside the gene matches. CDR1 is SEHNR and CDR2 is FQNEAQ in the germline V gene (reference sequence). This CDR3 is CASSLEGTGGRETQYF. CDR3 DNA sequence: TGTGCCAGCAGCTTAGAGGGGACAGGGGGCCGGGAGACCCAGTACTTC.

The chain has TRBV27 and TRBJ2-2; D may be TRBD2 (6 bases). CDR1 MNHEY and CDR2 SMNVEV come from the germline V gene (reference sequence). CDR3 length: 13 residues. The V end was cut by 4 bases, the J end by 6 bases, with 9 bases between. The CDR3 protein is CASSWGGPGELFF. The CDR3 DNA follows: TGTGCCAGCAGTTGGGGAGGTCCCGGGGAGCTGTTTTTT.

This rearrangement joins TRBV28 to TRBJ2-1; the match to TRBD2 covers 10 bases. This CDR3 region has 15 residues. Germline CDR1 reads MDHEN; CDR2 reads SYDVKM. The V segment lost 7 bases and the J segment 1 base; nucleotides outside the gene matches: 4. The CDR3 spells CASNRAGGSYNEQFF. The CDR3 nucleotides read TGTGCCAGCAACAGAGCGGGAGGGTCCTACAATGAGCAGTTCTTC.

The V and J genes are TRBV29-1 and TRBJ2-3; D unclear. Germline-derived CDR1 and CDR2 are SQVTM and ANQGSEA. The CDR3 covers 15 residues. With 7 bases removed from V and 4 bases from J, the gap between germline ends came to 21 bases. The CDR3 loop is CSARRAPKAPDTQYF. CDR3 DNA: TGCAGCGCGAGACGGGCCCCCAAAGCCCCAGATACGCAGTATTTT.

The chain couples TRBV3-1 (or the pseudogene TRBV3-2) to TRBJ2-1; 14 nucleotides line up with TRBD2. This CDR3 comprises 18 residues. Germline lookup yields CDR1 LGHDT and CDR2 YNNKEL (reference sequence). V shed 4 bases and J 7 bases; nucleotides not matched to a gene: 12. The CDR3 loop is CASSPPRVTSGGANEQFF. CDR3 coding DNA: TGTGCCAGCAGCCCGCCTCGGGTGACTAGCGGGGGGGCTAATGAGCAGTTCTTC.

The chain recombines TRBV7-9 with TRBJ1-5; D call uncertain. Trimming shortened V by 4 bases and J by 8 bases, and 21 bases separated the two germline ends. This CDR3 comprises 16 residues. In germline, CDR1 is SEHNR, CDR2 FQNEAQ (reference sequence). The CDR3 protein is CASSSPHDGPGEPQHF. Written as DNA, the CDR3 is TGTGCCAGCAGCTCCCCCCACGACGGTCCCGGGGAGCCCCAGCATTTT.

This clone was seen only once. This chain joins TRBV7-2 and TRBJ2-5; 10 nucleotides line up with TRBD2. This CDR3 has 15 residues. The ends lost 5 bases at V and 5 bases at J; junction bases unmatched: 8. The V gene's germline CDR1 is SGHTA and CDR2 FQGNSA. This CDR3 reads CASSGSGGFGETQYF. DNA for the CDR3: TGTGCCAGCAGCGGTAGCGGGGGGTTTGGGGAGACCCAGTACTTC.

The chain uses TRBV7-8 and TRBJ1-5, with D perhaps matching TRBD1 (5 bases). This CDR3 is built from 15 residues. V dropped 5 bases and J dropped 7 bases, with 18 bases sitting between them. Germline V CDR1 and CDR2: SGHVS, FQNEAQ. The CDR3 nucleotides read TGTGCCAGCAGCCTTCTTGGCGGGGCAGGACAGCCCCAGCATTTT. Translation gives CASSLLGGAGQPQHF.

V and J are TRBV27 and TRBJ1-2; no clear D gene. V was cut by 1 base and J by 6 bases, with 9 bases left in between. CDR1 MNHEY and CDR2 SMNVEV come from the germline V gene (reference sequence). The CDR3 has 13 amino acids. The CDR3 nucleotides read TGTGCCAGCAGTTTATGGCGGGGAGATGGCTACACCTTC. It translates to CASSLWRGDGYTF.

This chain connects TRBV5-1 to TRBJ2-1, with D uncertain. This CDR3 has 13 amino acids. With 1 base removed from V and 8 bases from J, the gap between germline ends came to 10 bases. CDR1 is SGHRS, CDR2 YFSETQ, per germline. CDR3 loop: CASSLSTDDEQFF. The CDR3 bases are TGCGCCAGCAGCTTGTCCACCGACGATGAGCAGTTCTTC.

Here the CDR3 reads CASSFGASGFSSYEQYF. CDR3 DNA: TGTGCCAGCAGCTTTGGGGCTAGCGGATTTTCCTCCTACGAGCAGTACTTC. V gene TRBV7-2 combines with J gene TRBJ2-7; 7 positions agree with TRBD2. The junction had 11 bases not matched to a gene; V was cut back by 3 bases and J by 0 bases. The length of the CDR3 is 17 residues. In germline, CDR1 is SGHTA, CDR2 FQGNSA.

The J gene is TRBJ2-1, the V gene TRBV27, with 10 bases fitting TRBD2. V gave up 7 bases and J gave up 1 base; unmatched junction bases: 10. The CDR3 is 17 amino acids. The germline gives CDR1 MNHEY, CDR2 SMNVEV (reference sequence). The CDR3 DNA reads as TGTGCCAGCATAAGCGGGGGGGTTCCCACATCCTACAATGAGCAGTTCTTC. Its protein product is CASISGGVPTSYNEQFF.

V is TRBV19 and J is TRBJ2-7; 15 bases map to TRBD2. This CDR3 region has 17 residues. The trim removed 5 bases at V and 7 bases at J, leaving 12 bases unmatched. The germline V gene has CDR1 LNHDA and CDR2 SQIVND (reference sequence). The CDR3 sequence: CASSSGTSGRPMGEQYF. CDR3 coding DNA: TGTGCCAGTAGTTCCGGGACTAGCGGGAGGCCTATGGGGGAGCAGTACTTC.

CDR3 residues: CASSLAGGKNTGELFF. Written as DNA, the CDR3 is TGTGCCAGCAGTTTAGCGGGAGGGAAGAACACCGGGGAGCTGTTTTTT. The V and J genes are TRBV27 and TRBJ2-2, with 9 bases aligning to TRBD2. The CDR3 runs 16 residues. V lost 2 bases to trimming and J lost 1 base; unmatched junction nucleotides: 2. The germline gives CDR1 MNHEY, CDR2 SMNVEV (reference sequence).